This T cell receptor (beta chain) appears in the sequencing data of a study of molecular identifiers for immune sequencing clone quantification. This clonotype has ten or more counts. What it binds is unknown. Bulk libraries came from a prior protocol with listed TCR primers. TCRdb re-analysed the PCR reads in MiXCR, keeping a single row per CDR3 protein. The top ten clones hold 3.5% to 4% of a sample with nearly 55,000 distinct CDR3 sequences, roughly a third of them seen once. CDR1 DFQATT and CDR2 SNEGSKA come from the germline V gene (reference sequence). V lost 4 bases and J lost 4, with 11 bases in between. CDR3 size: 12 residues. Naive CD8 T cells underwent sorting with the CD8+CD4-CCR7+CD45RA+ definition. Broader study findings: Clones of above 20 RNA copies carried over 99% of effector molecules; in naive cells they carried under 1%. Sizes of highly expanded clones could be underestimated through identical TCRs sharing a barcode.

The specimen sequenced was naive CD8+ T cells from blood, with Jurkat cell RNA spiked in. Subset: FACS-sorted CD8+CD4-CCR7+CD45RA+ naive T cells. The receptor's source is a human donor in good health. Some libraries in this study had Jurkat cell RNA spiked in. The chain joins TRBV20-1 to TRBJ2-7; D possibly corresponds to TRBD2 (6 bases). The DNA for the CDR3 is TGCAGTGCTATTCTCGCGGGGTACGAGCAGTACTTC. Amino acid sequence: CSAILAGYEQYF.